This TCR beta chain emerged from a study of blood T cell repertoires in COVID-19 (TCRdb year 2020). In the study overall: The collaborator samples originated in the United States, Italy and Spain and spanned the acute and convalescent phases of COVID-19. Subjects who had been exposed to COVID-19, were actively infected with it, or had recovered from it provided the deeply sampled blood TCRbeta repertoires that made up the dataset. A freely available public database, intended as a resource for researchers studying the immune response to SARS-CoV-2, is where the repertoires were released. Samples came from the ongoing ImmuneRACE study (first 160 participants) plus 1,254 subjects from 6 global collaborators. The material from the prospective study consisted of cDNA or gDNA derived from T cells, B-cell-depleted T cells, or PBMCs. Where HLA class I and class II types were available, the types were taken from metadata supplied by the sample provider, not from assay-based typing. The sample metadata nearly always contained a de-identified subject ID, COVID-19 status, age in years and sex. The full study reports these points: How much clinical and demographic metadata was included differed by source and by participant, and the metadata was provided uncurated.

Relative to germline, V is 4 bases shorter and J is 3 bases shorter, with 15 bases between their ends. From cysteine to phenylalanine, the CDR3 is 16 amino acids long. Only the CDR3 part of the read is kept: 48 bases, read in frame from the first base. CDR1 LNHDA and CDR2 SQIVND are derived from the germline V gene (reference sequence). The immunoSEQ Assay, a bias-controlled multiplex PCR, was used to amplify TCRbeta CDR3 regions from genomic DNA. The authors' pipeline ran thus. Within the assay, amplification of reference gene primers was used to estimate how many nucleated cells each sample contained. Sequence reads were collapsed and filtered to measure the absolute abundance of every unique TCRbeta CDR3 rearrangement. For each sample, productive Simpson clonality was calculated as the square root of Simpson's diversity index across productive rearrangements. The clones in this table, taken by TCRdb from immuneACCESS, are in-frame only. Not every clone is retained; where verified, under half of the shortfall comes from an unresolved V gene, and the cause of the rest is unknown. V and J calls and clone size follow that table, whereas D and trimming were derived from the DNA. Within this sample are 240,000 or so clones, with more than 75% of them counted one time only. Over 9% of the sample lies in the top ten.

As for this clone: Its antigen remains undetermined. No per-base quality is available; no much larger clone lies one base away.

Each collaborating institution followed its own protocols to collect whole blood in K2EDTA tubes. For TCRbeta analysis, collaborators shipped samples as frozen whole blood, isolated PBMCs, or DNA extracted from either of those sample types. The sequencing input was peripheral blood. The rearranged segments are TRBV19 and TRBJ2-2; the D gene is perhaps TRBD1, from 5 matching bases. This receptor was obtained from a man older than 75 with acute or convalescent COVID-19. At the DNA level, the sequence is TGTGCCAGTAGTACCCCGAAGACAGCCTACACCGGGGAGCTGTTTTTT. It specifies CASSTPKTAYTGELFF.